The 15 T cell receptor beta chains below were found in one sample sequenced in a study of response to subunit inactivated influenza vaccine. TCRdb called the RT-PCR reads again in MiXCR, with one record for every CDR3 protein. Of fewer than 600,000 distinct CDR3 sequences listed, around 7.9% are singletons. The sequencing used PBMCs from blood, collected roughly 24 months after vaccination. These receptors all stem from a man aged 45 to 75 who received an inactivated influenza vaccine.

This clonotype was picked up many times. V and J are TRBV10-3 and TRBJ2-5, with 12 bases lining up with TRBD1. The CDR3 has 14 amino acids. Germline trimming cut 6 bases from V and 4 bases from J; bases unmatched to any gene: 3. The germline V gene has CDR1 ENHRY and CDR2 SYGVKD. The CDR3, as DNA: TGTGCCATCAGGGGACAGGGGGCCACAGAGACCCAGTACTTC. This encodes CAIRGQGATETQYF.

This clonotype appeared a few times. The chain joins TRBV27 to TRBJ2-7; D might be TRBD1 (6 bases). The germline CDR1 and CDR2 sequences are MNHEY and SMNVEV (reference sequence). This CDR3 region has 15 residues. V shed 5 bases and J shed 3 bases, with 17 bases lying between them. Written as DNA, the CDR3 is TGTGCCAGCAGTGCACAGTCCTGGGGGCTCTACGAGCAGTACTTC. Its protein product is CASSAQSWGLYEQYF.

This clonotype was counted a few times. The chain couples TRBV7-9 to TRBJ2-7, with D possibly being TRBD1 or TRBD2 (5 bases each). In germline, CDR1 is SEHNR, CDR2 FQNEAQ (reference sequence). Trimming cost V 6 bases and J 4 bases, with 19 bases left between them. The CDR3 length is 15 residues. The CDR3 nucleotides read TGTGCCAGCAGGACAACCGGGACGGGGAGTTACGAGCAGTACTTC. It is translated as CASRTTGTGSYEQYF.

At least ten counts were recorded for this clonotype. The chain is built from TRBV6-1 and TRBJ1-4; unclear D gene. Germline values: CDR1 MNHNS, CDR2 SASEGT. The CDR3 extends over 16 amino acids. The V and J ends lost 4 bases and 9 bases respectively, with 21 bases between them. CDR3 amino acids: CASSALPTAWRKKLFF. The CDR3 DNA follows: TGTGCCAGCAGTGCCCTGCCGACCGCTTGGAGGAAAAAACTGTTTTTT.

V and J are TRBV4-3 and TRBJ2-7, with TRBD2 matching 7 bases. Germline lookup yields CDR1 LGHNA and CDR2 YSLEER. J gave up 7 bases and V 0 bases, and 9 bases lay outside the gene matches. There are 15 residues in the CDR3. DNA of the CDR3: TGCGCCAGCAGCCAAGAGCGGGAGAGGGACGGGGAGCAGTACTTC. Its translation is CASSQERERDGEQYF.

This clonotype showed up many times. J is TRBJ2-3 and V is TRBV6-5; TRBD2 agrees at 9 bases. Germline trimming cut 0 bases from V and 3 bases from J; bases unmatched to any gene: 7. Looked up from germline, CDR1 is MNHEY and CDR2 is SVGAGI. The CDR3 length is 17 residues. The CDR3 DNA is TGTGCCAGCAGTTACTCGATTGGTAGCGGGGGTACAGATACGCAGTATTTT. As protein: CASSYSIGSGGTDTQYF.

This clonotype was seen repeatedly, ten times or more. The chain recombines TRBV4-3 with TRBJ2-7; D perhaps matches TRBD2 (5 bases). Germline CDR1 reads LGHNA; CDR2 reads YSLEER. V dropped 4 bases and J dropped 2 bases, with 9 bases sitting between them. The CDR3 covers 13 residues. The chain's CDR3 is CASSPWTAYEQYF. As DNA, the CDR3 is TGCGCCAGCAGCCCCTGGACTGCCTACGAGCAGTACTTC.

In its sample, this clonotype was seen a few times. The gene calls are TRBV4-3 and TRBJ1-2; D is possibly TRBD1 (6 bases). V was shortened by 0 bases and J by 3 bases, with 11 bases between the two germline ends. This CDR3 contains 15 residues. Per the germline V gene, CDR1 is LGHNA and CDR2 is YSLEER. In DNA form, the CDR3 reads TGCGCCAGCAGCCAAGAGCTGGGGGCGGACTATGGCTACACCTTC. Translating it yields CASSQELGADYGYTF.

This clonotype was counted between two and nine times. This sequence joins TRBV12-3 or TRBV12-4 and TRBJ1-4, with D unresolved. Deletions cut 5 bases from V and 4 bases from J, with 14 bases between. This CDR3 is 15 amino acids long. In DNA, the CDR3 is TGTGCCAGCAGTCCTTACGGGCCTATTAATGAAAAACTGTTTTTT. Translation: CASSPYGPINEKLFF.

This clonotype was recorded many times. The CDR3 loop is CASSYGATSNQPQHF. As DNA, the CDR3 is TGTGCCAGCAGTTACGGCGCAACGAGCAATCAGCCCCAGCATTTT. This rearrangement joins TRBV6-2 or TRBV6-3 to TRBJ1-5, with D unresolved. Germline V lookup: CDR1 MNHEY, CDR2 SVGEGT. This CDR3 spans 15 amino acids. The V end lost 2 bases, the J end lost 1 base, and 9 bases lay between the germline ends.

The chain links TRBV12-3 or TRBV12-4 to TRBJ2-3, with 8 bases fitting TRBD1. V trimming: 0 bases; J trimming: 4 bases; junction bases outside the gene matches: 9. The CDR3 length is 17 residues. The CDR3 loop is CASSLALKQGGSDTQYF. The CDR3 bases are TGTGCCAGCAGTTTAGCGCTAAAACAGGGGGGTTCAGATACGCAGTATTTT.

This clonotype was counted a few times. The rearrangement joins TRBV20-1 to TRBJ2-5; 10 nucleotides agree with TRBD2. CDR1 is DFQATT and CDR2 is SNEGSKA in the germline V gene (reference sequence). CDR3 length: 15 amino acids. Trimming at V came to 3 bases and at J to 1 base, leaving 5 bases not matched to a gene. The CDR3 sequence is CSASRVAGGQETQYF. The CDR3 DNA follows: TGCAGTGCTAGTCGAGTAGCGGGGGGCCAAGAGACCCAGTACTTC.

In its sample, this clonotype was seen a few times. The V call is TRBV10-3, the J call TRBJ2-7; D is uncertain. With 2 bases removed from V and 1 base from J, the gap between germline ends came to 9 bases. This CDR3 is built from 14 residues. The germline gives CDR1 ENHRY, CDR2 SYGVKD. The CDR3 region is CAISEGGGSYEQYF. The CDR3 DNA reads as TGTGCCATCAGTGAGGGCGGTGGATCCTACGAGCAGTACTTC.

This clonotype was counted at least ten times. The chain uses TRBV12-3 or TRBV12-4 and TRBJ2-5, with D maybe TRBD2 (6 bases). The CDR3 covers 13 residues. V lost 5 bases, J lost 7 bases, and 14 bases lay in between. DNA of the CDR3: TGTGCCAGCAGTCGGGACTCTTTGGGGACCCAGTACTTC. Amino acid sequence: CASSRDSLGTQYF.

V is TRBV28 and J is TRBJ2-7, with 7 bases matching TRBD2. This CDR3 spans 16 amino acids. The V segment lost 3 bases and the J segment 7 bases; nucleotides outside the gene matches: 15. The germline V gene has CDR1 MDHEN and CDR2 SYDVKM. The CDR3 loop reads CASSFPLGGSKGEQYF. For the CDR3, the DNA is TGTGCCAGCAGTTTCCCCTTGGGCGGGAGTAAAGGGGAGCAGTACTTC.